This TCR beta chain was captured by sequencing in a study of cytomegalovirus exposure and HLA in healthy donors. PCR used 60 Vbeta primers and 13 Jbeta primers. Generated by immunoSEQ multiplex PCR, the TCRdb table keeps only in-frame clones and is missing some. Of roughly 150,000 clones in the sample, approximately 79% were seen once. Trimming left V 3 bases short and J 4 bases short, with 10 bases between. Germline CDR1 reads SGHRS; CDR2 reads YFSETQ. This CDR3 spans 14 amino acids. This clone has just one count. This sequence was found in a male donor in good health and CMV-seronegative. Material for sequencing was PBMCs. This chain connects TRBV5-1 to TRBJ2-2, with a possible D match to TRBD2 (6 bases). The CDR3 reads CASSWDGGTGELFF. The DNA for the CDR3 is TGCGCCAGCAGCTGGGACGGGGGCACCGGGGAGCTGTTTTTT.